The entry below describes one TCR beta chain. Antigen unknown. This sample is drawn from a study of tissue T cells after allogeneic stem cell transplantation. Study-wide results and limits: Few T cell clones were shared across patients, but motif clusters showed tissue-specific shared signatures.

Per the germline V gene, CDR1 is DFQATT and CDR2 is SNEGSKA (reference sequence). This CDR3 region has 10 residues. V lost 6 bases to trimming and J lost 10 bases, with 10 bases between them. The assay was immunoSEQ multiplex PCR, and TCRdb's table has in-frame clones only and misses some. The table includes 9,000 to 10,000 clones, approximately 57% detected once. This TCR was recovered from a woman aged 18 to 55 with breast cancer. This rearrangement joins TRBV20-1 to TRBJ2-1; D is uncertain. Sample: tissue from the jejunum, taken at autopsy. The CDR3 nucleotides read TGCAGTGCCATGGACGGGGAGCAGTTCTTC. Protein sequence: CSAMDGEQFF.